Only one count was recorded for the clone carrying this T cell receptor beta chain. Its antigen is undetermined. The record originates from a study of cytomegalovirus exposure and HLA in healthy donors. Study-wide findings and caveats: What TCR beta sequences reportedly achieved was accurate prediction of HLA-A and HLA-B alleles in most subjects.

The PCR employed 60 Vbeta primers together with 13 Jbeta primers. As handled by the study authors: A later analysis counted tens of millions of unique TCR beta chains, roughly 11 million shared. Here immunoSEQ multiplex PCR was the method, and the copy in TCRdb shows in-frame clones only, minus some. V, J and clone size were drawn from that table, and D and trimming were deduced from the DNA. The sample lists roughly 110,000 clones; around 80% were seen once. Trimming removed 4 bases from V and 5 bases from J; junction bases left unmatched: 17. The germline CDR1 and CDR2 sequences are SGHRS and YFSETQ. The CDR3 is 17 amino acids.

Input material: PBMCs. This sequence was found in a young woman in good health and CMV-seropositive. This rearrangement joins TRBV5-1 to TRBJ1-2; 7 bases match TRBD1. CDR3 nucleotide sequence: TGCGCCAGCAGCCCCGATTCGAGTACAGGGGAAGGGTATGGCTACACCTTC. Encoded protein: CASSPDSSTGEGYGYTF.